This TCR beta chain was captured in a study of cytotoxic CD8 clonotypes in ibrutinib-treated CLL. V was pared by 2 bases and J by 5 bases, with 4 bases of the junction left unmatched. Germline V gene lookup returns CDR1 GTSNPN and CDR2 SVGIG (reference sequence). The CDR3 consists of 13 residues. Measured with immunoSEQ multiplex PCR; TCRdb has only the in-frame clones, and not every one. The sample shows roughly 250,000 clones, 70% of them seen only once. The chain has TRBV30 and TRBJ2-7; the match to TRBD2 covers 9 bases. The clonotype was recovered from a human donor with chronic lymphocytic leukemia. The material sequenced was PBMCs, taken after 24 months of ibrutinib treatment. CDR3 DNA sequence: TGTGCCTGGAGTCTTAGCGGGAGCAACGAGCAGTACTTC. This sequence encodes CAWSLSGSNEQYF. The full variable domain, completed using reference TRBV30 and TRBJ2-7, is SQTIHQWPATLVQPVGSPLSLECTVEGTSNPNLYWYRQAAGRGLQLLFYSVGIGQISSEVPQNLSASRPQDRQFILSSKKLLLSDSGFYLCAWSLSGSNEQYFGPGTRLTVT.